The next 32 T cell receptor beta chains were all read from a single sample in a study of vaccination and CD4 T cells after COVID-19. The Oncomine TCR Beta short-read assay generated sequence data from the DNA of cultured CD4+ T cells. TCRdb reprocessed the PCR reads via MiXCR and lists one record per CDR3 protein. The table includes roughly 6,900 distinct CDR3 sequences, 74% detected once. Sample treatment: approximately 11-day PBMC culture with coronavirus spike peptide pools or control peptides (ViraFEST assay). What these receptors recognize is not known. The sample taken for sequencing was CD4+ T cells from blood, cultured in vitro. These receptors all come from a human donor who had recovered from COVID-19.

The chain combines TRBV24-1 with TRBJ1-1; perhaps TRBD1 as D (5 bases). V lost 8 bases and J 7 bases, leaving 19 bases between the germline ends. The CDR3 sequence is 14 residues long. CDR1 KGHDR and CDR2 SFDVKD come from the germline V gene. DNA of the CDR3: TGTGCCACCACCGAAGGCCCGGGACGGAATGAAGCTTTCTTT. This codes for CATTEGPGRNEAFF.

V usage is TRBV20-1 and J usage is TRBJ1-3, with D possibly TRBD1 on 5 matching bases. Germline V lookup: CDR1 DFQATT, CDR2 SNEGSKA (reference sequence). Trimming pared 3 bases from V and 0 bases from J, leaving 6 bases between. CDR3 length equals 13 residues. The CDR3 is CSARDISGNTIYF. DNA for the CDR3: TGCAGTGCTAGGGACATCTCTGGAAACACCATATATTTT.

This clonotype is deemed medium-sized. The chain has TRBV12-3 or TRBV12-4 and TRBJ1-5; 10 nucleotides match TRBD1. V was clipped by 3 bases and J by 7 bases; unmatched bases: 24. This CDR3 is 21 amino acids long. The CDR3 loop is CASSFRSPLRDRGMYGQPQHF. The CDR3 region has the DNA TGTGCCAGCAGTTTCCGGTCTCCCCTCCGGGACAGGGGTATGTACGGGCAGCCCCAGCATTTT.

The rearrangement uses TRBV30 and TRBJ1-2; no reliable D call. This CDR3 region has 10 residues. From germline, CDR1 is GTSNPN and CDR2 SVGIG (reference sequence). V lost 5 bases to trimming and J lost 7 bases, with 8 bases between them. The CDR3 protein is CAWVGPGYTF. The CDR3 DNA reads TGTGCCTGGGTAGGGCCTGGCTACACCTTC.

The chain is built from TRBV2 and TRBJ2-7; 10 positions agree with TRBD1. The CDR3 has 14 residues. Germline assignment: CDR1 SNHLY and CDR2 FYNNEI. The J segment lost 6 bases and the V segment lost 6 bases, leaving 8 bases of the junction unmatched. CDR3 DNA sequence: TGTGCCAGCAGATCCGGGACAGGGGTGGGCGAGCAGTACTTC. Translation gives CASRSGTGVGEQYF.

The gene calls are TRBV6-5 and TRBJ1-5; tentatively, D is TRBD1 (6 bases). The CDR3 covers 17 residues. Trimming removed 4 bases at V and 2 bases at J, with 18 bases between. From germline, CDR1 is MNHEY and CDR2 SVGAGI. CDR3 region: CASSSGGRAEGNQPQHF. For the CDR3, the DNA is TGTGCCAGCAGTTCTGGGGGCAGGGCTGAGGGCAATCAGCCCCAGCATTTT.

The chain joins TRBV7-9 to TRBJ2-5; 9 bases are a match to TRBD1. Per germline, CDR1 SEHNR and CDR2 FQNEAQ (reference sequence). This CDR3 comprises 15 residues. Unmatched junction bases numbered 9, after V lost 5 bases and J lost 5 bases. The CDR3 reads CASSIPQGAGETQYF. CDR3 coding DNA: TGTGCCAGCAGCATCCCACAGGGGGCAGGGGAGACCCAGTACTTC.

This chain uses TRBV12-3 or TRBV12-4 with TRBJ1-2; a possible D gene is TRBD1 (6 bases). This CDR3 has 14 amino acids. The ends were cut back, 4 bases at V and 4 bases at J, with 13 bases in the middle. CDR3 loop: CASSWATGIYGYTF. CDR3 sequence (DNA): TGTGCCAGCAGTTGGGCGACAGGAATCTATGGCTACACCTTC.

This sequence joins TRBV29-1 and TRBJ2-2, with TRBD2 matching 14 bases. This CDR3 has 14 residues. Germline CDR1 reads SQVTM; CDR2 reads ANQGSEA. The V gene end was trimmed by 5 bases and the J gene end by 6 bases; junction bases not matched to a gene: 2. CDR3 DNA: TGCAGCGTTACGACTAGCGGGAGGGCCGGGGAGCTGTTTTTT. As protein: CSVTTSGRAGELFF.

This clonotype appeared once. V usage is TRBV10-1 and J usage is TRBJ2-3; TRBD1 aligns across 9 bases. V lost 4 bases, J lost 3 bases, and 5 bases stayed unmatched. Germline CDR1 is WNHNN and CDR2 is SYGVQD (reference sequence). This CDR3 spans 15 amino acids. The CDR3 reads CASSGTDRGTDTQYF. As DNA, the CDR3 is TGCGCCAGCAGTGGAACGGACAGGGGTACAGATACGCAGTATTTT.

This sequence joins TRBV6-5 and TRBJ1-2, with 7 bases identical to TRBD1. This CDR3 contains 15 residues. From germline, CDR1 is MNHEY and CDR2 SVGAGI. Germline trimming cut 2 bases from V and 4 bases from J; bases unmatched to any gene: 7. The CDR3 DNA is TGTGCCAGCAGTTACGGGGGACAGAGGTTCTATGGCTACACCTTC. It yields the protein CASSYGGQRFYGYTF.

J is TRBJ2-3 and V is TRBV5-1; D is tentatively TRBD1 or TRBD2 (7 bases each). V gave up 0 bases and J gave up 0 bases, with 14 bases separating them. There are 17 residues in the CDR3. Germline-derived CDR1 and CDR2 are SGHRS and YFSETQ. CDR3 protein: CASSLARGTASTDTQYF. CDR3 coding DNA: TGCGCCAGCAGCTTGGCGCGGGGGACAGCTAGCACAGATACGCAGTATTTT.

The chain carries TRBV30 and TRBJ2-5; possibly TRBD2 for D (5 bases). This CDR3 comprises 15 residues. Looked up from germline, CDR1 is GTSNPN and CDR2 is SVGIG (reference sequence). Trimming stripped 4 bases from V and 4 bases from J, with 19 bases between. The CDR3 protein is CAWINAGLVRETQYF. The CDR3 DNA is TGTGCCTGGATTAACGCTGGACTGGTTCGAGAGACCCAGTACTTC.

The chain combines TRBV30 with TRBJ1-5, with D unclear. The CDR3 has 16 residues. V lost 1 base and J lost 7, with 20 bases in between. CDR1 is GTSNPN, CDR2 SVGIG, per germline (reference sequence). The CDR3 DNA reads as TGTGCCTGGAGTGCGTTTGAGCAGCCCATAGGGCAGCCCCAGCATTTT. Translated: CAWSAFEQPIGQPQHF.

The V and J genes are TRBV19 and TRBJ2-1, with 7 nucleotides matching TRBD2. CDR1 is LNHDA, CDR2 SQIVND, per germline (reference sequence). The CDR3 loop spans 16 amino acids. V dropped 8 bases and J dropped 0; count of bases not matched to a gene: 10. The CDR3 is CASSPWGGSSYNEQFF. DNA of the CDR3: TGTGCCAGTTCCCCCTGGGGGGGGAGCTCCTACAATGAGCAGTTCTTC.

This clonotype was seen only a few times. The rearrangement joins TRBV2 to TRBJ1-2, with 9 bases fitting TRBD1. In germline, CDR1 is SNHLY, CDR2 FYNNEI. The junction had 8 bases not matched to a gene; V was cut back by 5 bases and J by 7 bases. There are 14 residues in the CDR3. The CDR3 DNA reads as TGTGCCAGCAGTCTGACAGGGGGAGACGGTGGCTACACCTTC. It encodes CASSLTGGDGGYTF. The variable domain in full, completed from reference TRBV2 and TRBJ1-2, reads EPEVTQTPSHQVTQMGQEVILRCVPISNHLYFYWYRQILGQKVEFLVSFYNNEISEKSEIFDDQFSVERPDGSNFTLKIRSTKLEDSAMYFCASSLTGGDGGYTFGSGTRLTVV.

Of note for this clonotype: Without the conserved terminal phenylalanine or tryptophan, this CDR3 likely stems from a read error. This chain connects TRBV2 to TRBJ1-2; D is unclear. The CDR3 is made up of 14 amino acids. Germline CDR1 and CDR2: SNHLY and FYNNEI. The CDR3: CASSEAEGRSGYTL. The CDR3, as DNA: TGTGCCAGTAGTGAAGCGGAGGGCCGGAGTGGCTACACCCTC.

The genes are TRBV12-3 or TRBV12-4 and TRBJ1-2; no clear D gene. The CDR3 is 14 amino acids. V lost 1 base to trimming and J lost 8 bases, with 14 bases between them. The CDR3 loop reads CASSLGNRLEGYTF. The CDR3 DNA sequence: TGTGCCAGCAGTTTAGGGAACCGACTCGAGGGCTACACCTTC.

This clonotype showed up just once. This chain uses TRBV20-1 with TRBJ2-7; D unresolved. CDR3 size: 15 residues. The germline V and J ends were trimmed by 5 bases and 2 bases, with 19 bases remaining between them. Germline V lookup: CDR1 DFQATT, CDR2 SNEGSKA (reference sequence). CDR3 DNA: TGCAGTGCTCCATCACTACGTCCTATTACCTACGAGCAGTACTTC. Translated: CSAPSLRPITYEQYF.

This clonotype showed up just once. The V gene is TRBV20-1, the J gene TRBJ2-5; D may be TRBD1 (6 bases). V gave up 0 bases and J gave up 5 bases, with 22 bases separating them. The CDR3 length is 17 residues. Germline assignment: CDR1 DFQATT and CDR2 SNEGSKA (reference sequence). In nucleotides, the CDR3 is TGCAGTGCTAGAGACTACGGCGGTTGGGGGCCGGGGGAGACCCAGTACTTC. It specifies CSARDYGGWGPGETQYF.

This chain links TRBV7-6 with TRBJ2-3; D gene unclear. The CDR3 runs to 15 residues. Between the trimmed V and J ends, which lost 0 bases and 6 bases, there was a span of 13 bases. Germline CDR1 is SGHVS and CDR2 is FNYEAQ. The CDR3 reads CASSLAGPEADTQYF. Written as DNA, the CDR3 is TGTGCCAGCAGCTTAGCAGGCCCCGAGGCGGATACGCAGTATTTT. The variable domain in full, with the rest retrieved from reference TRBV7-6 and TRBJ2-3, is GAGVSQSPRYKVTKRGQDVALRCDPISGHVSLYWYRQALGQGPEFLTYFNYEAQQDKSGLPNDRFSAERPEGSISTLTIQRTEQRDSAMYRCASSLAGPEADTQYFGPGTRLTVL.

The chain uses TRBV7-9 and TRBJ1-6, with no clear D. Germline CDR1 is SEHNR and CDR2 is FQNEAQ (reference sequence). This CDR3 has 12 residues. V lost 1 base, J lost 11 bases, and 6 bases lay in between. CDR3 DNA sequence: TGTGCCAGCAGCTTAGGCGTAGCACCCCTCCACTTT. Translated, it gives CASSLGVAPLHF.

The V call is TRBV7-9, the J call TRBJ1-1, with unresolved D. There are 12 residues in the CDR3. Trimming took off 2 bases at V and 10 bases at J, with 11 bases between the two ends. CDR1 and CDR2 from the germline V gene are SEHNR and FQNEAQ (reference sequence). CDR3 residues: CASSLQELGAFF. CDR3 DNA: TGTGCCAGCAGCTTACAAGAGTTGGGAGCTTTCTTT.

The chain recombines TRBV27 with TRBJ1-5, with D possibly matching TRBD1 (6 bases). Germline V gene lookup returns CDR1 MNHEY and CDR2 SMNVEV (reference sequence). This CDR3 comprises 14 residues. V was cut by 5 bases and J by 1 base, with 9 bases left in between. The CDR3 region is CASSQGRSNQPQHF. CDR3 DNA: TGTGCCAGCAGTCAGGGGAGAAGCAATCAGCCCCAGCATTTT.

V gene TRBV15 combines with J gene TRBJ2-7; D is unresolved. The CDR3 extends over 13 amino acids. V lost 0 bases and J lost 6, with 9 bases in between. The germline CDR1 and CDR2 sequences are LNHNV and YYDKDF (reference sequence). CDR3 sequence (DNA): TGTGCCACCAGCAGAGATGGAGTTTCCGAGCAGTACTTC. Protein product: CATSRDGVSEQYF.

V and J are TRBV20-1 and TRBJ2-7; D may be TRBD2 (5 bases). Germline CDR1 DFQATT, CDR2 SNEGSKA (reference sequence). Trimming removed 3 bases at V and 3 bases at J, with 9 bases between. There are 12 residues in the CDR3. DNA of the CDR3: TGCAGTGCTAGGGACTTGCACTACGAGCAGTACTTC. Protein product: CSARDLHYEQYF.

V usage is TRBV20-1 and J usage is TRBJ2-5; unclear D gene. This CDR3 is 13 amino acids long. From germline, CDR1 is DFQATT and CDR2 SNEGSKA (reference sequence). V was pared by 0 bases and J by 5 bases, with 10 bases between. The CDR3 nucleotides read TGCAGTGCTAGAGAAGGGTTACGCGAGACCCAGTACTTC. Protein: CSAREGLRETQYF.

CDR3 nucleotide sequence: TGCAGTGCTAGTCCCGGGATCTCCTTTGCGGAGACCCAGTACTTC. Translation: CSASPGISFAETQYF. The chain links TRBV20-1 to TRBJ2-5; possible D gene TRBD2, 5 bases. CDR3 size: 15 residues. In germline, CDR1 is DFQATT, CDR2 SNEGSKA (reference sequence). With 3 bases removed from V and 5 bases from J, the gap between germline ends came to 19 bases.

The chain uses TRBV10-3 and TRBJ1-2, with D perhaps matching TRBD1 (5 bases). Germline assignment: CDR1 ENHRY and CDR2 SYGVKD. Trimming cost V 0 bases and J 3 bases, with 5 bases left between them. The CDR3 consists of 13 residues. CDR3 sequence (DNA): TGTGCCATCAGTGAGTCAGGGGACTATGGCTACACCTTC. The encoded protein is CAISESGDYGYTF.

The V gene is TRBV14, the J gene TRBJ2-3; D unclear. This CDR3 region has 13 residues. CDR1 is SGHDN and CDR2 is FVKESK in the germline V gene. V dropped 0 bases and J dropped 8 bases, with 9 bases sitting between them. CDR3: CASSQDGTVTQYF. DNA for the CDR3: TGTGCCAGCAGCCAAGATGGAACCGTTACGCAGTATTTT.

This clonotype turned up a few times. V gene TRBV5-6 combines with J gene TRBJ1-2, with TRBD1 matching over 9 bases. The CDR3 is 14 amino acids. V trimming: 2 bases; J trimming: 6 bases; junction bases outside the gene matches: 5. CDR1 is SGHDT and CDR2 is YYEEEE in the germline V gene. The CDR3 here is CASSLGTGTDGYTF. CDR3 DNA: TGTGCCAGCAGCTTAGGGACAGGGACGGATGGCTACACCTTC.

J is TRBJ1-2 and V is TRBV29-1; D is uncertain. In germline, CDR1 is SQVTM, CDR2 ANQGSEA. V was shortened by 0 bases and J by 1 base, with 12 bases between the two germline ends. The CDR3 extends over 15 amino acids. The chain's CDR3 is CSVEDENDFNYGYTF. The CDR3 bases are TGCAGCGTTGAAGACGAGAACGACTTTAACTATGGCTACACCTTC.